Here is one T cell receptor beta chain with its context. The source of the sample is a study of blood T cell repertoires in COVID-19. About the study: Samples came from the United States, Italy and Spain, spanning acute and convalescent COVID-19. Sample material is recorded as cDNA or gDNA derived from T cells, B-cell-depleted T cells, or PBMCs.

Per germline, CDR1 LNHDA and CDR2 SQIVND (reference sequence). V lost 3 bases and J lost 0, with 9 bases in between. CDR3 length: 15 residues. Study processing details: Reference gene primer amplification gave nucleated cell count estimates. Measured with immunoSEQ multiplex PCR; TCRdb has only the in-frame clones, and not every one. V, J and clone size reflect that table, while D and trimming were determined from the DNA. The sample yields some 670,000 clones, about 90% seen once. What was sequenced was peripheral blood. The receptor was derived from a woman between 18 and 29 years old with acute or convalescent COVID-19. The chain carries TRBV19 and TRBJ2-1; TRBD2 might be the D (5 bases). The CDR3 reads CASSMKGSSYNEQFF. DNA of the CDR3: TGTGCCAGTAGTATGAAAGGGAGCTCCTACAATGAGCAGTTCTTC. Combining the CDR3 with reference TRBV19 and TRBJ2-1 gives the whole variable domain DGGITQSPKYLFRKEGQNVTLSCEQNLNHDAMYWYRQDPGQGLRLIYYSQIVNDFQKGDIAEGYSVSREKKESFPLTVTSAQKNPTAFYLCASSMKGSSYNEQFFGPGTRLTVL.